Following are 22 T cell receptor beta chains from one sample sequenced in a study of T cells in localized non-small cell lung cancer. The table came from immunoSEQ multiplex PCR; TCRdb's copy has only in-frame clones and leaves some out. This table has approximately 70,000 clones, roughly 90% appearing once. The sample was peripheral blood, taken before any cancer treatment. The receptors shown here come from a male donor older than 55 with stage III squamous cell lung carcinoma.

The chain is built from TRBV15 and TRBJ1-2, with TRBD1 identical over 7 bases. In germline, CDR1 is LNHNV, CDR2 YYDKDF (reference sequence). This CDR3 has 13 residues. The J segment lost 1 base and the V segment lost 8 bases, leaving 4 bases of the junction unmatched. The CDR3 here is CATATGSNYGYTF. In DNA form, the CDR3 reads TGTGCCACCGCGACAGGGAGTAACTATGGCTACACCTTC.

The chain recombines TRBV19 with TRBJ1-2; maybe TRBD1 (5 bases). V was pared by 4 bases and J by 3 bases, with 15 bases between. Germline V lookup: CDR1 LNHDA, CDR2 SQIVND (reference sequence). The CDR3 covers 15 residues. DNA of the CDR3: TGTGCCAGTAGTACGCAGGGTTTGGAGGACTATGGCTACACCTTC. Translated: CASSTQGLEDYGYTF.

This chain links TRBV5-1 with TRBJ1-1; D not certain. CDR1 SGHRS and CDR2 YFSETQ come from the germline V gene. CDR3 size: 16 residues. V was shortened by 4 bases and J by 1 base, with 17 bases between the two germline ends. This CDR3 reads CASSKDGSLPNTEAFF. CDR3 sequence (DNA): TGCGCCAGCAGCAAGGACGGTTCCCTCCCGAACACTGAAGCTTTCTTT.

The V call is TRBV11-2, the J call TRBJ1-3; TRBD1 matches 9 bases. There are 14 residues in the CDR3. Germline V CDR1 and CDR2: SGHAT, FQNNGV. V was pared by 1 base and J by 7 bases, with 2 bases of the junction left unmatched. CDR3 sequence reads: CASSLGDRENTIYF. The CDR3 DNA reads TGTGCCAGCAGCTTAGGGGACAGGGAGAACACCATATATTTT.

The chain recombines TRBV7-8 with TRBJ1-3; D might be TRBD1 (5 bases). This CDR3 is built from 14 residues. V lost 2 bases, J lost 5 bases, and 10 bases lay in between. Per the germline V gene, CDR1 is SGHVS and CDR2 is FQNEAQ. Written as DNA, the CDR3 is TGTGCCAGCAGCTTAAAGCAGGGCCGAAACACCATATATTTT. It translates to CASSLKQGRNTIYF.

The rearrangement links TRBV7-8 to TRBJ2-1; D perhaps matches TRBD2 (7 bases). The CDR3 contains 16 residues. Per the germline V gene, CDR1 is SGHVS and CDR2 is FQNEAQ. Trimming left V 5 bases short and J 4 bases short, with 18 bases between. CDR3 DNA: TGTGCCAGCAGCCGACGGGACACGGGAGGATACAATGAGCAGTTCTTC. It codes for CASSRRDTGGYNEQFF.

The chain is built from TRBV7-9 and TRBJ2-5; D is perhaps TRBD2 (5 bases). The V end lost 5 bases, the J end lost 2 bases, and 12 bases lay between the germline ends. The length of the CDR3 is 14 residues. Per the germline V gene, CDR1 is SEHNR and CDR2 is FQNEAQ (reference sequence). The CDR3 bases are TGTGCCAGCAGCACAGCCCGGGAACAAGAGACCCAGTACTTC. It translates to CASSTAREQETQYF.

The V gene is TRBV19, the J gene TRBJ1-5, with 8 positions matching TRBD1. The CDR3 has 17 amino acids. CDR1 and CDR2 (germline): LNHDA, SQIVND (reference sequence). Trimming took 4 bases from V and 1 from J; bases not matched to a gene: 9. The CDR3 region is CASSKGTGSWSNQPQHF. The CDR3 coding sequence is TGTGCCAGTAGTAAGGGGACAGGCAGTTGGAGCAATCAGCCCCAGCATTTT.

For the CDR3, the DNA is TGTGCCAGCAGCCCTATTGGGGCCGGAAACACCATATATTTT. Amino acid sequence: CASSPIGAGNTIYF. The chain has TRBV7-2 and TRBJ1-3; possible D gene TRBD1, 5 bases. The germline gives CDR1 SGHTA, CDR2 FQGNSA. The CDR3 has 14 residues. Trimming removed 5 bases from V and 4 bases from J, with 12 bases in between.

The chain uses TRBV5-4 and TRBJ2-5; TRBD1 matches 8 bases. V was clipped by 4 bases and J by 2 bases; unmatched bases: 4. Germline V CDR1 and CDR2: SGHNT, YYREEE (reference sequence). This CDR3 is 14 amino acids long. The CDR3 spells CASSRQGLQETQYF. DNA of the CDR3: TGTGCCAGCAGCCGACAGGGGTTGCAAGAGACCCAGTACTTC. Together with reference TRBV5-4 and TRBJ2-5, the CDR3 gives the full variable domain: ETGVTQSPTHLIKTRGQQVTLRCSSQSGHNTVSWYQQALGQGPQFIFQYYREEENGRGNFPPRFSGLQFPNYSSELNVNALELDDSALYLCASSRQGLQETQYFGPGTRLLVL.

The chain employs TRBV11-2 and TRBJ1-2; D is unresolved. Germline values: CDR1 SGHAT, CDR2 FQNNGV. V was pared by 0 bases and J by 4 bases, with 9 bases between. CDR3 length: 14 amino acids. CDR3 bases: TGTGCCAGCAGCTTAGAGGACGGAACCTATGGCTACACCTTC. It yields the protein CASSLEDGTYGYTF.

As to this clone: The sample has other DNA sequences that encode this CDR3 too. The rearrangement joins TRBV6-6 to TRBJ1-1, with TRBD1 matching 8 bases. The CDR3 totals 15 residues. Germline loops: CDR1 MNHNY, CDR2 SVGAGI (reference sequence). The J segment lost 0 bases and the V segment lost 6 bases, leaving 6 bases of the junction unmatched. CDR3 bases: TGTGCCAGCAGCGTCCGACAGGGGATGAACACTGAAGCTTTCTTT. Translating it yields CASSVRQGMNTEAFF.

The CDR3 nucleotides are TGCAGTGCTCGGTGGGGGAACGAGCAGTACTTC. It yields the protein CSARWGNEQYF. The chain is built from TRBV20-1 and TRBJ2-7, with D perhaps TRBD1 or TRBD2 (5 bases each). The CDR3 consists of 11 residues. V was pared by 5 bases and J by 5 bases, with 10 bases between. Germline lookup yields CDR1 DFQATT and CDR2 SNEGSKA (reference sequence).

This clone occurred once. The chain couples TRBV6-5 to TRBJ1-2; D is undetermined. Trimming took 10 bases from V and 3 from J, leaving 12 bases between them. This CDR3 comprises 12 residues. Germline V gene sequence: CDR1 MNHEY, CDR2 SVGAGI. In DNA, the CDR3 is TGTGCCACCCTCTCATCTCACTATGGCTACACCTTC. Translating gives CATLSSHYGYTF.

Points on this clone: One end of the junction is discordant with germline, which a read error may explain. The chain employs TRBV6-6 and TRBJ1-6; D unclear. Per the germline V gene, CDR1 is MNHNY and CDR2 is SVGAGI (reference sequence). The CDR3 is 12 amino acids. The CDR3 sequence is CASNYLQKPLHF. Written as DNA, the CDR3 is TGTGCCAGCAATTACCTACAGAAACCCCTCCACTTT.

The gene calls are TRBV28 and TRBJ1-5; D remains unclear. Germline V gene sequence: CDR1 MDHEN, CDR2 SYDVKM. V lost 5 bases and J lost 6, with 11 bases in between. This CDR3 is built from 13 residues. The DNA of the CDR3 is TGTGCCAGCAGTCCCCCGGTGTCTCAGCCCCAGCATTTT. This encodes CASSPPVSQPQHF.

This clone showed up just once. The chain carries TRBV5-8 and TRBJ1-1, with D perhaps TRBD1 (5 bases). Deletions cut 4 bases from V and 1 base from J, with 8 bases between. The CDR3 totals 13 residues. Per the germline V gene, CDR1 is SGHTS and CDR2 is YDEGEE. The CDR3 coding sequence is TGTGCCAGCAGCATTACAGGGAACACTGAAGCTTTCTTT. Protein sequence: CASSITGNTEAFF. Full variable domain (rest looked up from reference TRBV5-8 and TRBJ1-1): EAGVTQSPTHLIKTRGQQATLRCSPISGHTSVYWYQQALGLGLQFLLWYDEGEERNRGNFPPRFSGRQFPNYSSELNVNALELEDSALYLCASSITGNTEAFFGQGTRLTVV.

This clone came up once. The rearrangement links TRBV15 to TRBJ1-5; 7 bases align to TRBD1. The CDR3 spans 16 residues. V lost 0 bases and J lost 3; bases outside the gene matches: 5. Germline V gives CDR1 LNHNV, CDR2 YYDKDF (reference sequence). The CDR3 DNA reads TGTGCCACCAGCAGAGAGGGGGGACAGTTCAATCAGCCCCAGCATTTT. Translation gives CATSREGGQFNQPQHF.

The chain has TRBV19 and TRBJ1-4; a weak D match, TRBD1 (6 bases). Germline values: CDR1 LNHDA, CDR2 SQIVND (reference sequence). The CDR3 extends over 15 amino acids. V was trimmed by 4 bases and J by 6 bases, leaving 15 bases between them. In DNA, the CDR3 is TGTGCCAGTAGTACCCGAGGGGGGTATTATGAAAAACTGTTTTTT. Protein product: CASSTRGGYYEKLFF.

The chain recombines TRBV4-2 with TRBJ2-4; the match to TRBD1 covers 9 bases. V lost 3 bases and J lost 9; bases outside the gene matches: 6. The CDR3 length is 14 residues. The germline V gene encodes CDR1 LGHNA and CDR2 YNFKEQ. This CDR3 reads CASSHGTGNGIQYF. The CDR3 bases are TGTGCCAGCAGCCACGGGACAGGGAACGGCATTCAGTACTTC.

This chain links TRBV5-1 with TRBJ1-1, with D perhaps matching TRBD1 (5 bases). Per the germline V gene, CDR1 is SGHRS and CDR2 is YFSETQ. Trimming removed 4 bases at V and 8 bases at J, with 9 bases between. The CDR3 runs 11 residues. The DNA of the CDR3 is TGCGCCAGCAGCGGCGGGGGGGAAGCTTTCTTT. Translating it yields CASSGGGEAFF.

The V call is TRBV28, the J call TRBJ2-1, with 8 positions matching TRBD1. Germline-derived CDR1 and CDR2 are MDHEN and SYDVKM. The CDR3 totals 15 residues. The junction had 7 bases not matched to a gene; V was cut back by 4 bases and J by 5 bases. The CDR3 is CASSSTGGWDNEQFF. The CDR3 DNA sequence: TGTGCCAGCAGTTCTACAGGGGGTTGGGACAATGAGCAGTTCTTC. Full variable domain (missing parts from reference TRBV28 and TRBJ2-1): DVKVTQSSRYLVKRTGEKVFLECVQDMDHENMFWYRQDPGLGLRLIYFSYDVKMKEKGDIPEGYSVSREKKERFSLILESASTNQTSMYLCASSSTGGWDNEQFFGPGTRLTVL.